This is a list of T cell receptor beta chains from one sample in a study of blood T cell repertoires in COVID-19. The data were produced by immunoSEQ multiplex PCR, yet TCRdb's version contains in-frame clones alone and is incomplete. The sample yields 250,000 or so clones, 86% seen once. Sequencing input: PBMCs or T cells enriched from blood (not recorded which). These receptors came from a woman aged 18-29 years who had recovered from COVID-19. Each CDR3 is given with its conserved first and last residue. Each record gives: V gene, J gene, D gene, clone size, CDR3 protein, CDR3 DNA. The D gene is left open where the match is weak. Rows give clone size only sometimes, using once, few, many, or a class for an expanded clone.

V: TRBV2; J: TRBJ2-7; D: TRBD1; size: -; CDR3: CASSLIQGFGYEQYF; DNA: TGTGCCAGCAGTCTAATACAGGGGTTCGGGTACGAGCAGTACTTC
V: TRBV5-4; J: TRBJ2-1; D: TRBD1; size: -; CDR3: CASSLDRGPYNEQFF; DNA: TGTGCCAGCAGCCTAGACAGGGGGCCCTACAATGAGCAGTTCTTC
V: TRBV7-6; J: TRBJ1-4; D: -; size: -; CDR3: CASSPRTVEKLFF; DNA: TGTGCCAGCAGCCCGAGGACAGTTGAAAAACTGTTTTTT
V: TRBV30; J: TRBJ1-4; D: -; size: -; CDR3: CAWSLSTGGEKLFF; DNA: TGTGCCTGGAGTCTTTCGACAGGAGGTGAAAAACTGTTTTTT
V: TRBV10-2; J: TRBJ2-7; D: -; size: -; CDR3: CASSEGQGYEQYF; DNA: TGCGCCAGCAGTGAGGGGCAGGGCTACGAGCAGTACTTC
V: TRBV3-1/TRBV3-2; J: TRBJ2-3; D: -; size: -; CDR3: CASSQGLDADTQYF; DNA: TGTGCCAGCAGCCAAGGGCTAGATGCAGATACGCAGTATTTT
V: TRBV5-1; J: TRBJ2-5; D: -; size: -; CDR3: CASSLEDSQIQETQYF; DNA: TGCGCCAGCAGCTTGGAGGACAGCCAGATACAAGAGACCCAGTACTTC
V: TRBV7-9; J: TRBJ1-5; D: TRBD1; size: -; CDR3: CASSHSDRGGNQPQHF; DNA: TGTGCCAGCAGCCATTCGGACAGGGGCGGCAATCAGCCCCAGCATTTT
V: TRBV4-1; J: TRBJ2-7; D: -; size: -; CDR3: CASSQDRLPGGYEQYF; DNA: TGCGCCAGCAGCCAAGATAGGTTGCCAGGGGGGTACGAGCAGTACTTC
V: TRBV27; J: TRBJ2-7; D: TRBD1; size: -; CDR3: CASSPYTGGYEQYF; DNA: TGTGCCAGCAGTCCCTATACAGGGGGGTACGAGCAGTACTTC
V: TRBV19; J: TRBJ1-5; D: -; size: -; CDR3: CASTSSLDQPQHF; DNA: TGTGCCAGTACTTCCAGTTTGGATCAGCCCCAGCATTTT
V: TRBV4-1; J: TRBJ2-3; D: TRBD2; size: -; CDR3: CASSQDLLASDTQYF; DNA: TGCGCCAGCAGCCAAGATTTACTAGCGTCAGATACGCAGTATTTT
V: TRBV4-3; J: TRBJ2-7; D: TRBD1; size: -; CDR3: CASSQGYLDRGYEQYF; DNA: TGCGCCAGCAGCCAAGGGTATTTGGACAGGGGCTACGAGCAGTACTTC
V: TRBV3-1/TRBV3-2; J: TRBJ2-7; D: -; size: -; CDR3: CASSQEFQPRSSYEQYF; DNA: TGTGCCAGCAGCCAAGAATTCCAACCGAGGAGCTCCTACGAGCAGTACTTC
V: TRBV30; J: TRBJ1-5; D: -; size: -; CDR3: CAWNGGRAGQPQHF; DNA: TGTGCCTGGAATGGGGGCAGGGCGGGTCAGCCCCAGCATTTT
V: TRBV11-3; J: TRBJ1-1; D: TRBD1; size: few; CDR3: CASSWTGTALNTEAFF; DNA: TGTGCCAGCAGCTGGACCGGGACAGCATTGAACACTGAAGCTTTCTTT
V: TRBV6-5; J: TRBJ2-7; D: TRBD2; size: -; CDR3: CASSSGSGVYYEQYF; DNA: TGTGCCAGCAGTTCGGGTAGCGGGGTTTACTACGAGCAGTACTTC
V: TRBV14; J: TRBJ1-1; D: TRBD1; size: -; CDR3: CASSQFGTGGITEAFF; DNA: TGTGCCAGCAGCCAATTCGGGACAGGGGGGATCACTGAAGCTTTCTTT
V: TRBV7-2; J: TRBJ2-5; D: -; size: -; CDR3: CASSPDSGQGRETQYF; DNA: TGTGCCAGCAGCCCAGATTCCGGGCAGGGTCGAGAGACCCAGTACTTC
V: TRBV7-8; J: TRBJ1-2; D: -; size: -; CDR3: CASSLDIGRGYTF; DNA: TGTGCCAGCAGCCTAGACATCGGGAGGGGCTACACCTTC
V: TRBV28; J: TRBJ2-7; D: -; size: -; CDR3: CASIGAYEQYF; DNA: TGTGCCAGCATAGGGGCCTACGAGCAGTACTTC
V: TRBV11-2; J: TRBJ2-5; D: -; size: -; CDR3: CASSPRSSAVQETQYF; DNA: TGTGCCAGCAGCCCCAGGTCTAGCGCCGTCCAAGAGACCCAGTACTTC
V: TRBV5-5; J: TRBJ1-1; D: TRBD1; size: -; CDR3: CASSLRDRNTEAFF; DNA: TGTGCCAGCAGCCTTAGGGACAGGAACACTGAAGCTTTCTTT
V: TRBV19; J: TRBJ2-2; D: -; size: -; CDR3: CASSDPRGAGELFF; DNA: TGTGCCAGTAGTGACCCTAGGGGCGCCGGGGAGCTGTTTTTT
V: TRBV7-6; J: TRBJ1-2; D: -; size: -; CDR3: CASSLVQNSDYGYTF; DNA: TGTGCCAGCAGCTTAGTTCAAAACAGTGACTATGGCTACACCTTC
V: TRBV30; J: TRBJ1-5; D: -; size: many; CDR3: CAWSGLSGVDQPQHF; DNA: TGTGCCTGGAGTGGTCTTTCGGGGGTCGATCAGCCCCAGCATTTT
V: TRBV5-8; J: TRBJ1-5; D: -; size: once; CDR3: CASSTGINQPQHF; DNA: TGTGCCAGCAGTACAGGGATCAATCAGCCCCAGCATTTT
V: TRBV2; J: TRBJ2-1; D: -; size: -; CDR3: CASSGGPPRNEQFF; DNA: TGTGCCAGCAGTGGGGGGCCCCCCAGAAATGAGCAGTTCTTC
V: TRBV6-5; J: TRBJ1-6; D: TRBD1; size: -; CDR3: CASSYSRGQYNSPLHF; DNA: TGTGCCAGCAGTTACTCGAGGGGACAGTATAATTCACCCCTCCACTTT
V: TRBV29-1; J: TRBJ2-7; D: TRBD1; size: -; CDR3: CSVGSGTGTYEQYF; DNA: TGCAGCGTGGGATCTGGGACAGGGACCTACGAGCAGTACTTC
V: TRBV20-1; J: TRBJ1-2; D: TRBD1; size: -; CDR3: CSAAGGQALF; DNA: TGCAGTGCTGCTGGAGGACAGGCCCTCTTC
V: TRBV7-9; J: TRBJ2-5; D: -; size: -; CDR3: CASSQGGVGETQYF; DNA: TGTGCCAGCAGCCAGGGGGGAGTCGGAGAGACCCAGTACTTC
V: TRBV3-1/TRBV3-2; J: TRBJ2-5; D: -; size: few; CDR3: CASSQGFWRVGETQYF; DNA: TGTGCCAGCAGCCAGGGTTTTTGGCGGGTCGGGGAGACCCAGTACTTC
V: TRBV19; J: TRBJ1-3; D: TRBD1; size: -; CDR3: CASGRDRPGNTIYF; DNA: TGTGCCAGTGGGCGGGACAGACCTGGAAACACCATATATTTT
V: TRBV7-2; J: TRBJ2-2; D: TRBD1; size: -; CDR3: CASVPGGYSGELFF; DNA: TGTGCCAGCGTTCCAGGGGGCTATTCCGGGGAGCTGTTTTTT
V: TRBV3-1/TRBV3-2; J: TRBJ2-1; D: TRBD2; size: -; CDR3: CASSHETGTSDTTQFF; DNA: TGTGCCAGCAGCCACGAAACCGGGACTAGCGACACGACGCAGTTCTTC
V: TRBV19; J: TRBJ2-7; D: TRBD1; size: -; CDR3: CASSSRDRGRYEQYF; DNA: TGTGCCAGTAGTAGCCGGGACAGGGGGCGATACGAGCAGTACTTC
V: TRBV7-9; J: TRBJ1-2; D: TRBD1; size: -; CDR3: CAIDRVYGYTF; DNA: TGTGCCATCGACAGGGTGTATGGCTACACCTTC
V: TRBV2; J: TRBJ1-2; D: -; size: -; CDR3: CASSDLKEGRSVANYGYTF; DNA: TGTGCCAGCAGTGATTTAAAAGAAGGGAGGAGTGTGGCTAACTATGGCTACACCTTC
V: TRBV7-2; J: TRBJ2-7; D: TRBD1; size: -; CDR3: CASSLAIGTGEVEQYF; DNA: TGTGCCAGCAGCTTAGCCATTGGGACAGGGGAGGTCGAGCAGTACTTC
V: TRBV7-8; J: TRBJ2-1; D: -; size: -; CDR3: CASSLVGRRPDNEQFF; DNA: TGTGCCAGCAGCTTAGTGGGGAGGCGCCCGGACAATGAGCAGTTCTTC
V: TRBV7-9; J: TRBJ2-7; D: -; size: -; CDR3: CASRKGEYEQYF; DNA: TGTGCCAGCAGGAAGGGGGAGTACGAGCAGTACTTC
V: TRBV4-1; J: TRBJ1-5; D: -; size: -; CDR3: CASSPRSFNQPQHF; DNA: TGCGCCAGCAGCCCCAGGTCCTTCAATCAGCCCCAGCATTTT
V: TRBV12-5; J: TRBJ2-2; D: TRBD1; size: -; CDR3: CASGLPGQGVVTGELFF; DNA: TGTGCTAGTGGTCTCCCCGGACAGGGGGTGGTCACCGGGGAGCTGTTTTTT
V: TRBV29-1; J: TRBJ2-5; D: -; size: once; CDR3: CSVAGRVQETQYF; DNA: TGCAGCGTTGCGGGCAGGGTTCAAGAGACCCAGTACTTC
V: TRBV5-1; J: TRBJ2-7; D: TRBD2; size: -; CDR3: CASRPSAGGANSYEQYF; DNA: TGCGCCAGCAGACCTTCAGCGGGAGGAGCAAACTCCTACGAGCAGTACTTC
V: TRBV25-1; J: TRBJ1-2; D: -; size: -; CDR3: CASSETGFSYGYTF; DNA: TGTGCCAGCAGTGAAACCGGTTTTTCTTATGGCTACACCTTC
V: TRBV10-3; J: TRBJ1-4; D: TRBD1; size: -; CDR3: CASGTGEGEKLFF; DNA: TGTGCCTCCGGGACAGGGGAAGGGGAAAAACTGTTTTTT
V: TRBV6-5; J: TRBJ1-1; D: -; size: -; CDR3: CASSYSGGPTEAFF; DNA: TGTGCCAGCAGTTACTCGGGGGGTCCCACTGAAGCTTTCTTT
V: TRBV27; J: TRBJ1-5; D: -; size: -; CDR3: CASSLTAPGVQPQHF; DNA: TGTGCCAGCAGTTTAACGGCACCCGGAGTCCAGCCCCAGCATTTT
V: TRBV7-2; J: TRBJ2-3; D: -; size: -; CDR3: CASSLGGHGADTQYF; DNA: TGTGCCAGCAGCTTAGGGGGGCATGGGGCAGATACGCAGTATTTT
V: TRBV7-9; J: TRBJ1-2; D: -; size: once; CDR3: CASSRRGSDGYTF; DNA: TGTGCCAGCAGCAGGCGGGGGTCAGATGGCTACACCTTC
V: TRBV30; J: TRBJ1-4; D: -; size: few; CDR3: CAWSWGREKLFF; DNA: TGTGCCTGGAGTTGGGGGCGTGAAAAACTGTTTTTT
V: TRBV28; J: TRBJ2-3; D: TRBD1; size: -; CDR3: CASSFRTGGTDTQYF; DNA: TGTGCCAGCAGTTTCCGGACAGGGGGCACAGATACGCAGTATTTT
V: TRBV7-9; J: TRBJ1-4; D: -; size: once; CDR3: CASSLAGAANEKLFF; DNA: TGTGCCAGCAGCTTAGCAGGGGCAGCTAATGAAAAACTGTTTTTT
V: TRBV28; J: TRBJ2-7; D: TRBD1; size: -; CDR3: CASSLTGVEQYF; DNA: TGTGCCAGCAGTCTGACAGGGGTCGAGCAGTACTTC
V: TRBV5-4; J: TRBJ2-7; D: -; size: -; CDR3: CASSLEYTGYEQYF; DNA: TGTGCCAGCAGCTTGGAATATACAGGCTACGAGCAGTACTTC